Shown below are 14 T cell receptor beta chains from a single sample sequenced in a study of blood T cell repertoires in COVID-19. Assay: immunoSEQ multiplex PCR; the TCRdb copy retains only in-frame clones and omits some. This table holds around 250,000 clones, roughly 86% found once. Sequenced sample: peripheral blood. These TCRs come from a man of 80 years or more with acute or convalescent COVID-19.

The J gene is TRBJ2-7, the V gene TRBV9; 12 bases line up with TRBD2. Unmatched junction bases numbered 6, after V lost 0 bases and J lost 5 bases. CDR1 and CDR2 from the germline V gene are SGDLS and YYNGEE. The CDR3 is made up of 16 amino acids. The CDR3 is CASSVGLLAGGNEQYF. CDR3 nucleotide sequence: TGTGCCAGCAGCGTAGGACTGCTAGCGGGGGGGAACGAGCAGTACTTC. The whole variable domain, filled in from reference TRBV9 and TRBJ2-7, reads DSGVTQTPKHLITATGQRVTLRCSPRSGDLSVYWYQQSLDQGLQFLIQYYNGEERAKGNILERFSAQQFPDLHSELNLSSLELGDSALYFCASSVGLLAGGNEQYFGPGTRLTVT.

This chain uses TRBV6-5 with TRBJ1-6, with a weak D call TRBD1 (5 bases). Per germline, CDR1 MNHEY and CDR2 SVGAGI. The CDR3 spans 15 residues. V was clipped by 5 bases and J by 10 bases, with 18 bases between them. CDR3 residues: CASSKSPGMRSPLHF. As DNA, the CDR3 is TGTGCCAGCAGTAAATCTCCAGGGATGCGATCACCCCTCCACTTT.

This clone was observed a handful of times. V usage is TRBV7-2 and J usage is TRBJ1-5; D uncertain. Germline V gene sequence: CDR1 SGHTA, CDR2 FQGNSA. The CDR3 has 14 residues. V dropped 7 bases and J dropped 2 bases, with 12 bases sitting between them. The DNA of the CDR3 is TGTGCCAGCACCTCCATGGGAGGCAATCAGCCCCAGCATTTT. As protein: CASTSMGGNQPQHF.

The V call is TRBV19, the J call TRBJ1-3; the D is unclear. The V and J ends lost 4 bases and 0 bases respectively, with 13 bases between them. Germline CDR1 reads LNHDA; CDR2 reads SQIVND (reference sequence). This CDR3 region has 16 residues. The CDR3, as DNA: TGTGCCAGTAGTACCCTGGGCTCTATCTCTGGAAACACCATATATTTT. Translating gives CASSTLGSISGNTIYF.

The chain recombines TRBV5-1 with TRBJ2-3, with TRBD2 matching 15 bases. Trimming at V came to 3 bases and at J to 2 bases, leaving 7 bases not matched to a gene. This CDR3 region has 18 residues. CDR1 and CDR2 from the germline V gene are SGHRS and YFSETQ. CDR3 region: CASSSGLAGGRITDTQYF. The CDR3 nucleotides are TGCGCCAGCAGCTCAGGACTAGCGGGAGGGAGAATCACAGATACGCAGTATTTT. The full variable domain, in which reference TRBV5-1 and TRBJ2-3 provide the parts outside the CDR3, is KAGVTQTPRYLIKTRGQQVTLSCSPISGHRSVSWYQQTPGQGLQFLFEYFSETQRNKGNFPGRFSGRQFSNSRSEMNVSTLELGDSALYLCASSSGLAGGRITDTQYFGPGTRLTVL.

This clone came up once. This chain joins TRBV5-6 and TRBJ1-2, with D possibly being TRBD1 (6 bases). Germline CDR1 reads SGHDT; CDR2 reads YYEEEE. The V end lost 2 bases, the J end lost 4 bases, and 12 bases lay between the germline ends. This CDR3 region has 14 residues. The CDR3 DNA sequence: TGTGCCAGCAGCTTAAACAGGGAAGGCTATGGCTACACCTTC. Protein: CASSLNREGYGYTF.

The chain combines TRBV28 with TRBJ2-7, with D possibly being TRBD2 (6 bases). The CDR3 length is 16 residues. CDR1 and CDR2 from the germline V gene are MDHEN and SYDVKM. V was clipped by 7 bases and J by 5 bases, with 24 bases between them. The CDR3 nucleotides are TGTGCCAGCAATATTCCCGGGCCACCGGGACTGGACGAGCAGTACTTC. Its translation: CASNIPGPPGLDEQYF.

This clone has just one count. The chain carries TRBV19 and TRBJ1-2; D gene uncertain. CDR1 and CDR2 (germline): LNHDA, SQIVND (reference sequence). V lost 3 bases and J 1 base, leaving 6 bases between the germline ends. This CDR3 region has 13 residues. The CDR3 loop is CASSIGFNYGYTF. CDR3 bases: TGTGCCAGTAGTATCGGGTTTAACTATGGCTACACCTTC.

The chain combines TRBV27 with TRBJ1-6; TRBD1 matches 7 bases. V shed 6 bases, J shed 9 bases, and the junction held 5 bases outside the gene matches. The CDR3 sequence is 13 residues long. Germline V gene lookup returns CDR1 MNHEY and CDR2 SMNVEV (reference sequence). This CDR3 reads CASRDRETSPLHF. The CDR3 DNA sequence: TGTGCCAGCAGAGACAGGGAAACTTCACCCCTCCACTTT.

The V gene is TRBV3-1 (or the pseudogene TRBV3-2), the J gene TRBJ2-7; no firm D call. Germline CDR1 and CDR2: LGHDT and YNNKEL (reference sequence). V gave up 1 base and J gave up 6 bases, with 4 bases separating them. CDR3 length: 11 amino acids. The CDR3 DNA reads TGTGCCAGCAGCCAAGTGGCCGAGCAGTACTTC. It yields the protein CASSQVAEQYF.

This chain links TRBV5-1 with TRBJ2-3; D may be TRBD2 (6 bases). The CDR3 runs to 16 residues. Between the trimmed V and J ends, which lost 4 bases and 1 base, there was a span of 16 bases. Germline V gene sequence: CDR1 SGHRS, CDR2 YFSETQ. CDR3 sequence reads: CASSPGGAVGTDTQYF. CDR3 DNA: TGCGCCAGCAGCCCGGGCGGGGCGGTGGGCACAGATACGCAGTATTTT.

The rearrangement links TRBV27 to TRBJ1-4; unclear D gene. Germline CDR1 reads MNHEY; CDR2 reads SMNVEV (reference sequence). The CDR3 is 16 residues long. V lost 5 bases and J 7 bases, leaving 20 bases between the germline ends. The CDR3 reads CASSLPHETSIEKLFF. The CDR3, as DNA: TGTGCCAGCAGTCTTCCGCATGAGACAAGTATTGAAAAACTGTTTTTT. Based on the CDR3 plus reference TRBV27 and TRBJ1-4, the full variable domain is EAQVTQNPRYLITVTGKKLTVTCSQNMNHEYMSWYRQDPGLGLRQIYYSMNVEVTDKGDVPEGYKVSRKEKRNFPLILESPSPNQTSLYFCASSLPHETSIEKLFFGSGTQLSVL.

The chain uses TRBV19 and TRBJ1-1; D perhaps matches TRBD1 (5 bases). CDR1 and CDR2 (germline): LNHDA, SQIVND (reference sequence). V lost 6 bases, J lost 1 base, and 9 bases lay in between. The CDR3 sequence is 13 residues long. CDR3 region: CASSRASNTEAFF. In DNA form, the CDR3 reads TGTGCCAGTAGCAGGGCGTCGAACACTGAAGCTTTCTTT.

This clone appeared a few times. This chain joins TRBV18 and TRBJ2-7; TRBD2 matches 8 bases. The V gene's germline CDR1 is KGHSH and CDR2 LQKENI. V lost 6 bases to trimming and J lost 3 bases; unmatched junction nucleotides: 7. The CDR3 is made up of 14 amino acids. The CDR3 DNA sequence: TGTGCCAGCTCCGTCTCCGGGACTAGCTACGAGCAGTACTTC. It specifies CASSVSGTSYEQYF.